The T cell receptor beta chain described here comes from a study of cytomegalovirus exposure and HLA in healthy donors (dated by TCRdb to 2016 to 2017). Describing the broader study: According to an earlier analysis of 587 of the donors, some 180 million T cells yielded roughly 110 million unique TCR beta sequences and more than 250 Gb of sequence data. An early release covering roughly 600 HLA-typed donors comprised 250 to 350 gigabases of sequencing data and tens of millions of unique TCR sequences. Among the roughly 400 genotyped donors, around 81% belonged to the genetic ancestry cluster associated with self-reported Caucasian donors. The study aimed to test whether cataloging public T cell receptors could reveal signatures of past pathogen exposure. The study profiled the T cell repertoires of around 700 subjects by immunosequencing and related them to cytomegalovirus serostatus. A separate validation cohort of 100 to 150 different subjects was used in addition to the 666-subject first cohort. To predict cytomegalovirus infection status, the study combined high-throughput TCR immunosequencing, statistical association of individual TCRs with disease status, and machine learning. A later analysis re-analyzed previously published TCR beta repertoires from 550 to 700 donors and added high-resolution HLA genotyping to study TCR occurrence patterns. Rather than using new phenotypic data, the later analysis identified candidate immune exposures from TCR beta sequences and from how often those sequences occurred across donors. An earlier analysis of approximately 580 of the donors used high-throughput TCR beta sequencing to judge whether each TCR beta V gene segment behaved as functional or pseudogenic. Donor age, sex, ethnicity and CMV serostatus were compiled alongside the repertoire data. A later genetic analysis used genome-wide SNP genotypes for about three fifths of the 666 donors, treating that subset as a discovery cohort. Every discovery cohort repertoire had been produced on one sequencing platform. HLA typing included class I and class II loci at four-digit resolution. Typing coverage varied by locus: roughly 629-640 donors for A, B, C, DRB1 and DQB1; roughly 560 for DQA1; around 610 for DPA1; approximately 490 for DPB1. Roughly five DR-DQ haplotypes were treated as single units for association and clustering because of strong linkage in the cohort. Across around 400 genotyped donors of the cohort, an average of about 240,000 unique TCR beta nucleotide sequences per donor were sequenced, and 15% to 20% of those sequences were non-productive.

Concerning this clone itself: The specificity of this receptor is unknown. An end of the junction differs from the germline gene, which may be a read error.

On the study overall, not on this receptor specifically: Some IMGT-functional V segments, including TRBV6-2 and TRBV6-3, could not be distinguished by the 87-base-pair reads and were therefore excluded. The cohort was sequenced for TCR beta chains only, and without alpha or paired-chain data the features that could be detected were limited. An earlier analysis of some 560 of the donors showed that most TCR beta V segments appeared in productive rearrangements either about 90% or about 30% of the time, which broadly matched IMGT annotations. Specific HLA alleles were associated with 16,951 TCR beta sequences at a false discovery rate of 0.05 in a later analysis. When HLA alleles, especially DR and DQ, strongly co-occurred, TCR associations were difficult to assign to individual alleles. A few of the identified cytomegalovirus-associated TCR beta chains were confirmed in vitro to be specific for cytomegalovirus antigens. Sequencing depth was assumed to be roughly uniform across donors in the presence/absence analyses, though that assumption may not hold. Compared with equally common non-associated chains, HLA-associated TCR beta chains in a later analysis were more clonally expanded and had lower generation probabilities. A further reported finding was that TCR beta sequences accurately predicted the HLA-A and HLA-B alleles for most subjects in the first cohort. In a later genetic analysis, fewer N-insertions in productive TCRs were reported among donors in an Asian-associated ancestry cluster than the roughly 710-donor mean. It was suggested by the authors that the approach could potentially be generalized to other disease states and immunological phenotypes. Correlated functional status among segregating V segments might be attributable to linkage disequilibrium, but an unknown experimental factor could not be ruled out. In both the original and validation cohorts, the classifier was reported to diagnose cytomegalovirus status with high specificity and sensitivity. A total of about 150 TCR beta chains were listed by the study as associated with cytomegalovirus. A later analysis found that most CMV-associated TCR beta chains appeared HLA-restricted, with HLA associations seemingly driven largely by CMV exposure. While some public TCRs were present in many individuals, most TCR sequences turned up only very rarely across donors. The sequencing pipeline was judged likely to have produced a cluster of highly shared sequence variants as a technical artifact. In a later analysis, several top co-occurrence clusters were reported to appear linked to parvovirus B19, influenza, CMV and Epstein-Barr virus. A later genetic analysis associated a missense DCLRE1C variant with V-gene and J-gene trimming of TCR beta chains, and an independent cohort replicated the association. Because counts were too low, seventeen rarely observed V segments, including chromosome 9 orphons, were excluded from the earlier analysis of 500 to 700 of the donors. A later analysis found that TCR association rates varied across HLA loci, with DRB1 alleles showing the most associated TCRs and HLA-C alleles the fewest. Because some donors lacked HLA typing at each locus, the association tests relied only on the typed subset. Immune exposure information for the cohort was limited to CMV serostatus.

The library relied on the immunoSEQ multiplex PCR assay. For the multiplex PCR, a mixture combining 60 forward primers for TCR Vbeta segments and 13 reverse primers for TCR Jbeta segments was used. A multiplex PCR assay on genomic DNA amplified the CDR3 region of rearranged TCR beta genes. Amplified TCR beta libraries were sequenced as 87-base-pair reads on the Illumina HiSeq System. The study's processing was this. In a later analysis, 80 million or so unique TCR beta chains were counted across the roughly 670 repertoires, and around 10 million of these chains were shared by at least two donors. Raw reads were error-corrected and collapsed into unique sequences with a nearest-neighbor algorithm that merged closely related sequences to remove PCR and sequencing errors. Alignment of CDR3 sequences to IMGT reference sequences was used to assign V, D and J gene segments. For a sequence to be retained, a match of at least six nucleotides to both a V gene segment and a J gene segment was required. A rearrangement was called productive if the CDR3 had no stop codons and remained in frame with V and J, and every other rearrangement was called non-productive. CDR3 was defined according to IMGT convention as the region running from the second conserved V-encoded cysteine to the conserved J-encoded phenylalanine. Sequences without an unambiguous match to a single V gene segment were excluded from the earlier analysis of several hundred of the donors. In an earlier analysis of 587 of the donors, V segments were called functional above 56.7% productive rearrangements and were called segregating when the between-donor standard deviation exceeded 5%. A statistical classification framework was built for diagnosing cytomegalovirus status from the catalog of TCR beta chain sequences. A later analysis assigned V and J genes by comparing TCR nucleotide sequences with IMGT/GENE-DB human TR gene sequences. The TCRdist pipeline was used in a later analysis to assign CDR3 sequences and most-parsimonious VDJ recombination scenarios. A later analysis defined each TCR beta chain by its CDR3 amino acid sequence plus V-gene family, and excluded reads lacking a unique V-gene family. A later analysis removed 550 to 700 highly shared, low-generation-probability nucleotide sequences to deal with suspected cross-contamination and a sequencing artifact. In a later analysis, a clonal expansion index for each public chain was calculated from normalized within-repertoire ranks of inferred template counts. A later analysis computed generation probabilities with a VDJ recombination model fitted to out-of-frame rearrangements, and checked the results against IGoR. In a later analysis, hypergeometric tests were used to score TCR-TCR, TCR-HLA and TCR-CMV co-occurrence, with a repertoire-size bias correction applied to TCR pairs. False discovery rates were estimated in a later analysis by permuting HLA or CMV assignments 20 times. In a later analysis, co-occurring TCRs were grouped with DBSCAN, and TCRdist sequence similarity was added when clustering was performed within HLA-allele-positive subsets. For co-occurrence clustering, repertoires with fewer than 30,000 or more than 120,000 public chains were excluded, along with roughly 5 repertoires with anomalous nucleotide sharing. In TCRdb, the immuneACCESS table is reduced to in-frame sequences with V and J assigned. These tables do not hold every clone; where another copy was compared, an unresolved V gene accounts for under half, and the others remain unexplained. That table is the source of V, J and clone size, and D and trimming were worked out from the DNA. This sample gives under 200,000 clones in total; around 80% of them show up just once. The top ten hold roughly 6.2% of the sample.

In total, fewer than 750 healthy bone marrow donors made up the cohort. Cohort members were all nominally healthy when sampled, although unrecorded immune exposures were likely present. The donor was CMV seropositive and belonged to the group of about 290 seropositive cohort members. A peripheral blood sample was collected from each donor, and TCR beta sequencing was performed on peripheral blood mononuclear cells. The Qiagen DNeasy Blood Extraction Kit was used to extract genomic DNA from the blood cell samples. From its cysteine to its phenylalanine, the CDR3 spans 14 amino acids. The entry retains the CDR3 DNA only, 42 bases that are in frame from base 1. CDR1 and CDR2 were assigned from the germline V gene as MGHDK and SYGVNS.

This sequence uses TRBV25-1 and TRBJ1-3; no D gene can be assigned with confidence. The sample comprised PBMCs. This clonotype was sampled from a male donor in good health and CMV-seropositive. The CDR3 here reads CAGSDRGLGNTIYF. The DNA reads TGTGCCGGCAGTGACCGGGGTCTGGGAAACACCATATATTTT.